The T cell receptor beta chain under discussion was sequenced for a study of CD8+ T cells in alopecia areata. Study summary: Those patients who were treated received oral tofacitinib, which was given at 5 to 10 mg twice daily for moderate-to-severe alopecia areata.

cDNA prepared by RNA extraction and subsequent reverse transcription served as the template for sequencing. Assay used: immunoSEQ multiplex PCR; TCRdb lists only in-frame clones, some missing. The data contain over 150,000 clones, 63% of them singletons. Obtained from alopecia areata patients were lesional scalp punch biopsies along with peripheral blood. This receptor was obtained from a human donor with alopecia areata. The specimen was CD4+ T cells sorted from blood, collected at week 0.

The CDR3 nucleotides read TGTGCCTGGAGTGTACTGGGCAGCTTACAAGAGACCCAGTACTTC. Its protein product is CAWSVLGSLQETQYF. The V and J genes are TRBV30 and TRBJ2-5; D is uncertain. Trimming took 0 bases from V and 2 from J, leaving 13 bases between them. Germline lookup yields CDR1 GTSNPN and CDR2 SVGIG (reference sequence). The length of the CDR3 is 15 residues.